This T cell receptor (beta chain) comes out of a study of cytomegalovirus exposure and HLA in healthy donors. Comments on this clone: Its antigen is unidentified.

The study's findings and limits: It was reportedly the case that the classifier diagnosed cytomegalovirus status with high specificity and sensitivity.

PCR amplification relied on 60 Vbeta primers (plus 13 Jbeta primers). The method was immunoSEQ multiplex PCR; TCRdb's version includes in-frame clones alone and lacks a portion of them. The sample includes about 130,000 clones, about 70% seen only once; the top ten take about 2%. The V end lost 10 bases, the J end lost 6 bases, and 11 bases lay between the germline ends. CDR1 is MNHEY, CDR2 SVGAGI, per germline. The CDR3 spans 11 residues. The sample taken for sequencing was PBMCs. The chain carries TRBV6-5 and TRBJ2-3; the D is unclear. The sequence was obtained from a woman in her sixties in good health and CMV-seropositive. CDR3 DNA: TGTGCCACCCTGCGGATGGATACGCAGTATTTT. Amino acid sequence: CATLRMDTQYF.